These T cell receptor beta chains were read from a single sample in a study of T cell responses to AZD1222 COVID-19 vaccine. Only in-frame clones appear in the TCRdb table, and some are missing; sequencing was by immunoSEQ multiplex PCR. The sample gives 98,000 or so clones, just over 85% of which show up once; 3% to 3.5% is in the top ten. Sequenced material: peripheral blood, taken on day 0 of AZD1222 vaccination. Receptors originate from an adult in good health. CDR3s include the opening cysteine and the closing phenylalanine or tryptophan. D genes are given only for firm matches. A clone size is listed for some rows: how often the clone was seen (once, few, many), or a class if it is expanded.

j_call,clone_size,cdr3_length,v_call,d_call,cdr3_aa,cdr3_nt
TRBJ2-7,.,13,TRBV7-9,TRBD1,CASSSTGGYEQYF,TGTGCCAGCAGCTCTACAGGGGGCTACGAGCAGTACTTC
TRBJ2-1,.,15,TRBV7-2,.,CASSLAAASYNEQFF,TGTGCCAGCAGCTTAGCTGCGGCCTCCTACAATGAGCAGTTCTTC
TRBJ2-7,once,13,TRBV6-1,.,CASSDPSLYEQYF,TGTGCCAGCAGTGACCCTAGCTTGTACGAGCAGTACTTC
TRBJ2-1,.,13,TRBV30,.,CAWRQSSYNEQFF,TGTGCCTGGCGACAGAGCTCCTACAATGAGCAGTTCTTC
TRBJ2-7,.,13,TRBV5-8,.,CASSFPTGTEQYF,TGTGCCAGCAGCTTCCCTACAGGAACCGAGCAGTACTTC
TRBJ1-2,once,14,TRBV7-8,.,CASSPEVSNYGYTF,TGTGCCAGCAGCCCGGAGGTATCTAACTATGGCTACACCTTC
TRBJ1-4,.,16,TRBV29-1,.,CSVVEFAPGADEKLFF,TGCAGCGTTGTGGAGTTTGCCCCAGGGGCGGATGAAAAACTGTTTTTT
TRBJ2-1,.,13,TRBV11-3,.,CASSLSRLNEQFF,TGTGCCAGCAGCTTATCCAGACTTAATGAGCAGTTCTTC
TRBJ2-7,.,11,TRBV20-1,.,CSARENYEQYF,TGCAGTGCTAGAGAAAACTACGAGCAGTACTTC
TRBJ1-4,.,16,TRBV19,.,CASSIAGGGTNEKLFF,TGTGCCAGTAGTATAGCGGGCGGAGGAACTAATGAAAAACTGTTTTTT
TRBJ2-1,.,15,TRBV11-3,.,CASSSGGQSYNEQFF,TGTGCCAGCAGCTCCGGGGGACAGAGTTACAATGAGCAGTTCTTC
TRBJ1-1,.,17,TRBV3-1/TRBV3-2,TRBD1,CASSHSRDRKLNTEAFF,TGTGCCAGCAGCCATTCCCGGGACAGAAAATTGAACACTGAAGCTTTCTTT
TRBJ2-4,.,15,TRBV27,.,CASSLLGGAKNIQYF,TGTGCCAGCAGTTTGCTTGGGGGAGCCAAAAACATTCAGTACTTC
TRBJ2-6,few,17,TRBV18,.,CASSPLMSGSGANVLTF,TGTGCCAGCTCACCACTCATGTCCGGATCTGGGGCCAACGTCCTGACTTTC
TRBJ2-3,.,16,TRBV7-9,.,CASSPSIVPSTDTQYF,TGTGCCAGCAGCCCCTCGATCGTGCCGTCCACAGATACGCAGTATTTT
TRBJ2-5,.,15,TRBV7-6,TRBD2,CASSLVAGTKQTQYF,TGTGCCAGCAGCTTAGTAGCGGGGACGAAGCAGACCCAGTACTTC
TRBJ2-3,.,18,TRBV24-1,.,CATSDFPIDRTSTDTQYF,TGTGCCACCAGTGATTTCCCTATAGACAGAACTAGCACAGATACGCAGTATTTT
TRBJ2-5,once,11,TRBV6-5,.,CASRGWETQYF,TGTGCCAGCAGAGGGTGGGAGACCCAGTACTTC
TRBJ2-5,.,12,TRBV5-8,.,CASSSLFETQYF,TGTGCCAGCAGCTCGCTCTTTGAGACCCAGTACTTC
TRBJ1-4,.,14,TRBV30,.,CAWRGGGRGEKLFF,TGTGCCTGGAGGGGCGGGGGTAGAGGTGAAAAACTGTTTTTT
TRBJ1-2,.,13,TRBV5-4,.,CASSLEGFYGYTF,TGTGCCAGCAGCTTGGAGGGATTCTACGGCTACACCTTC
TRBJ2-5,.,13,TRBV7-9,.,CASSPAYRETQYF,TGTGCCAGCAGCCCGGCTTACCGGGAGACCCAGTACTTC
TRBJ1-4,.,12,TRBV6-6,.,CASSPPELKLFF,TGTGCCAGCAGCCCTCCGGAGTTGAAACTGTTTTTT
TRBJ1-4,.,17,TRBV6-2/TRBV6-3,.,CASSYSGWATARRELFF,TGTGCCAGCAGTTACTCGGGTTGGGCCACCGCTCGGAGAGAACTGTTTTTT
TRBJ1-5,.,15,TRBV24-1,TRBD1,CATSVGTGEAQPQHF,TGTGCCACCAGTGTTGGGACAGGGGAGGCACAGCCCCAGCATTTT
TRBJ2-4,.,11,TRBV2,.,CASGAKNIQYF,TGTGCCAGCGGGGCCAAAAACATTCAGTACTTC
TRBJ2-1,.,15,TRBV29-1,.,CSVDPGGDFSNEQFF,TGCAGCGTTGACCCGGGTGGGGACTTTTCCAATGAGCAGTTCTTC
TRBJ2-7,once,15,TRBV7-9,TRBD1,CASTPPDRGPYEQYF,TGTGCCAGCACCCCCCCCGACAGGGGACCCTACGAGCAGTACTTC
TRBJ1-1,.,12,TRBV3-1/TRBV3-2,.,CASSRGGAEAFF,TGTGCCAGCAGCCGAGGAGGGGCTGAAGCTTTCTTT
TRBJ1-4,few,14,TRBV5-5,.,CASTIRGSNEKLFF,TGTGCCAGCACCATAAGGGGTTCTAATGAAAAACTGTTTTTT
TRBJ2-3,.,16,TRBV28,TRBD2,CATVDQLAGAADTQYF,TGTGCCACCGTCGACCAGCTAGCGGGGGCTGCAGATACGCAGTATTTT
TRBJ1-5,.,15,TRBV19,.,CASRAGGYSNQPQHF,TGTGCCTCGAGGGCTGGGGGATATAGCAATCAGCCCCAGCATTTT
TRBJ2-3,.,16,TRBV6-1,.,CASSALTRGGTDTQYF,TGTGCCAGCAGTGCACTGACTAGAGGGGGCACAGATACGCAGTATTTT
TRBJ1-2,.,15,TRBV3-1/TRBV3-2,TRBD1,CASSPDRAINYGYTF,TGTGCCAGCAGCCCCGACAGGGCAATTAACTATGGCTACACCTTC
TRBJ2-1,.,16,TRBV23-1,.,CASSLRELHSYNEQFF,TGCGCCAGCAGTCTACGGGAACTTCACTCCTACAATGAGCAGTTCTTC
TRBJ2-5,.,15,TRBV5-6,TRBD2,CASSFSGTRRETQYF,TGTGCCAGCAGCTTCTCCGGGACTAGAAGAGAGACCCAGTACTTC
TRBJ2-1,.,16,TRBV5-1,.,CASSLMGTDNYNEQFF,TGCGCCAGCAGCTTGATGGGGACGGATAATTACAATGAGCAGTTCTTC
TRBJ1-4,.,14,TRBV6-5,TRBD1,CASRIQGADEKLFF,TGTGCCAGCAGGATCCAGGGGGCCGATGAAAAACTGTTTTTT
TRBJ2-3,.,16,TRBV5-1,.,CASSLRPPGLTDTQYF,TGCGCCAGCAGCTTGCGCCCCCCGGGGCTCACAGATACGCAGTATTTT
TRBJ2-1,.,16,TRBV24-1,TRBD2,CATSDGGAGDYNEQFF,TGTGCCACCAGTGACGGCGGAGCGGGGGACTACAATGAGCAGTTCTTC
TRBJ1-1,few,15,TRBV10-1,.,CASSESMGENTEAFF,TGCGCCAGCAGTGAGTCGATGGGCGAGAACACTGAAGCTTTCTTT
TRBJ1-5,.,15,TRBV11-2,.,CASSLEGISNQPQHF,TGTGCCAGCAGCTTAGAAGGGATTAGCAATCAGCCCCAGCATTTT
TRBJ1-1,.,14,TRBV5-6,.,CASSLPGRNTEAFF,TGTGCCAGCAGCTTGCCCGGGCGGAACACTGAAGCTTTCTTT
TRBJ2-7,.,16,TRBV9,TRBD1,CASSPSGQGASYEQYF,TGTGCCAGCAGCCCCTCCGGACAGGGGGCGAGCTACGAGCAGTACTTC
TRBJ2-3,.,13,TRBV5-4,.,CASSLALGPPEYF,TGTGCCAGCAGCTTGGCCTTGGGACCGCCCGAGTATTTT
TRBJ2-2,.,16,TRBV5-1,.,CASRAVPTTNTGELFF,TGCGCCAGCAGGGCCGTTCCCACCACGAACACCGGGGAGCTGTTTTTT
TRBJ2-5,.,14,TRBV10-2,.,CASSSRTAEETQYF,TGCGCCAGCAGTTCCAGGACGGCCGAAGAGACCCAGTACTTC
TRBJ2-2,.,15,TRBV7-2,TRBD2,CASSPRGGAAGELFF,TGTGCCAGCAGCCCCCGCGGGGGGGCCGCCGGGGAGCTGTTTTTT
TRBJ1-4,.,15,TRBV28,.,CASSDRLATNEKLFF,TGTGCCAGCAGCGACAGGTTAGCAACTAATGAAAAACTGTTTTTT
TRBJ1-2,.,14,TRBV6-2/TRBV6-3,.,CASSRTGGEWGYTF,TGTGCCAGCAGCCGGACCGGAGGAGAGTGGGGCTACACCTTC
TRBJ1-2,.,15,TRBV7-2,.,CAGSMDGGTNYGYTF,TGTGCCGGATCCATGGACGGGGGGACTAACTATGGCTACACCTTC
TRBJ2-6,.,17,TRBV4-3,.,CASSQVFQGSGANVLTF,TGCGCCAGCAGCCAAGTCTTCCAGGGTTCCGGGGCCAACGTCCTGACTTTC
TRBJ1-3,.,16,TRBV28,.,CASSLWGGDSGNTIYF,TGTGCCAGCAGTTTATGGGGGGGGGACTCTGGAAACACCATATATTTT
TRBJ2-5,.,14,TRBV11-2,.,CASSPRRIQETQYF,TGTGCCAGCAGCCCTCGACGGATACAAGAGACCCAGTACTTC
TRBJ2-2,many,15,TRBV9,.,CASSVAGIAAGELFF,TGTGCCAGCAGCGTAGCTGGGATTGCGGCCGGGGAGCTGTTTTTT
TRBJ2-3,.,14,TRBV19,TRBD1,CASTTGGITDTQYF,TGTGCCAGTACGACAGGGGGGATCACAGATACGCAGTATTTT
TRBJ2-1,.,16,TRBV5-1,.,CASSSYMGSSYNEQFF,TGCGCCAGCAGCTCCTATATGGGGTCCTCCTACAATGAGCAGTTCTTC
TRBJ1-3,.,12,TRBV9,.,CASSVSGNTIYF,TGTGCCAGCAGCGTGTCAGGAAACACCATATATTTT
TRBJ1-1,.,19,TRBV18,.,CASSPEAAQAWTMNTEAFF,TGTGCCAGCTCACCTGAAGCGGCCCAGGCTTGGACAATGAACACTGAAGCTTTCTTT